The entry below gives a single T cell receptor beta chain sequence along with its context. The data were obtained in a study of cytomegalovirus exposure and HLA in healthy donors. V gave up 4 bases and J gave up 6 bases, with 19 bases separating them. Germline CDR1 SGHAT, CDR2 FQNNGV. The CDR3 runs to 15 residues. With 60 Vbeta and 13 Jbeta primers, the PCR was carried out. The table came from immunoSEQ multiplex PCR; TCRdb's copy has only in-frame clones and leaves some out. The table has about 120,000 clones, 60% to 85% seen once. This receptor was identified in a woman aged 40 to 55 in good health and CMV-seropositive. Sequencing was carried out using PBMCs. The chain has TRBV11-2 and TRBJ2-7; maybe TRBD2 (7 bases). This chain's CDR3 is CASSSPRGGASEQYF. CDR3 nucleotide sequence: TGTGCCAGCAGCTCCCCGCGAGGGGGGGCTTCCGAGCAGTACTTC.